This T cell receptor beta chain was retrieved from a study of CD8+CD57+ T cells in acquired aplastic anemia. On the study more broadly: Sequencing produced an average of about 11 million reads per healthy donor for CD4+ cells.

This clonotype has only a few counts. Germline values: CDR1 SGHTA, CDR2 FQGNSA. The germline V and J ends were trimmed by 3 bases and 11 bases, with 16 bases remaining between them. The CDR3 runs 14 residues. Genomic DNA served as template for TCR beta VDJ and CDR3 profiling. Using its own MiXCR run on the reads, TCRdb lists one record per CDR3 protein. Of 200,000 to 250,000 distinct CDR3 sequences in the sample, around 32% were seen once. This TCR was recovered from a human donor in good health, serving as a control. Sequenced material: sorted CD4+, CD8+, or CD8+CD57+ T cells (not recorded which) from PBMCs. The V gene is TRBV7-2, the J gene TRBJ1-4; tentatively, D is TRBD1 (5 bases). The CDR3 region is CASSFTGFGRKLFF. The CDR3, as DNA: TGTGCCAGCAGCTTTACAGGCTTCGGGCGGAAACTGTTTTTT.